The T cell receptor beta chain described here comes from a study of blood T cell repertoires in COVID-19. In the study overall: Some COVID-19 samples were acute and others convalescent; all came from the United States, Italy and Spain.

Sequencing was performed with immunoSEQ multiplex PCR; in TCRdb, only in-frame clones are kept and a portion is missing. The table records a few hundred thousand clones, more than 75% of them present only once. This clone was counted only a few times. The TCR originated in a woman aged 18-29 years who had recovered from COVID-19. The sequenced sample was PBMCs or T cells enriched from blood (not recorded which).

The CDR3 DNA follows: TGTGCCAGCTCACCACAACAGGAAAATTCACCCCTCCACTTT. Translation: CASSPQQENSPLHF. V gene TRBV18 combines with J gene TRBJ1-6; perhaps TRBD1 as D (5 bases). Germline V gene lookup returns CDR1 KGHSH and CDR2 LQKENI. This CDR3 contains 14 residues. V shed 1 base and J shed 7 bases, with 8 bases lying between them.